This T cell receptor beta chain comes out of a study of blood T cell repertoires in COVID-19. Study as a whole: Samples representing acute and convalescent COVID-19 were sourced from the United States, Italy and Spain. In each case, the material was cDNA or gDNA derived from T cells, B-cell-depleted T cells, or PBMCs.

V lost 3 bases, J lost 9 bases, and 9 bases lay in between. This CDR3 spans 13 amino acids. Germline CDR1 reads MNHEY; CDR2 reads SVGEGT. Only a few counts were recorded for this clone. Using immunoSEQ multiplex PCR, the repertoire was profiled, and TCRdb retains in-frame clones only, with some absent. The table records about 190,000 clones, 65% to 80% of them present only once. Input material: PBMCs or T cells enriched from blood (not recorded which). The sequence was collected from a woman aged 50 to 65 with acute COVID-19. The gene calls are TRBV6-2 or TRBV6-3 and TRBJ1-6, with no clear D. The DNA for the CDR3 is TGTGCCAGCAGTTATTACGTCGGTTCACCCCTCCACTTT. Translated, it gives CASSYYVGSPLHF.